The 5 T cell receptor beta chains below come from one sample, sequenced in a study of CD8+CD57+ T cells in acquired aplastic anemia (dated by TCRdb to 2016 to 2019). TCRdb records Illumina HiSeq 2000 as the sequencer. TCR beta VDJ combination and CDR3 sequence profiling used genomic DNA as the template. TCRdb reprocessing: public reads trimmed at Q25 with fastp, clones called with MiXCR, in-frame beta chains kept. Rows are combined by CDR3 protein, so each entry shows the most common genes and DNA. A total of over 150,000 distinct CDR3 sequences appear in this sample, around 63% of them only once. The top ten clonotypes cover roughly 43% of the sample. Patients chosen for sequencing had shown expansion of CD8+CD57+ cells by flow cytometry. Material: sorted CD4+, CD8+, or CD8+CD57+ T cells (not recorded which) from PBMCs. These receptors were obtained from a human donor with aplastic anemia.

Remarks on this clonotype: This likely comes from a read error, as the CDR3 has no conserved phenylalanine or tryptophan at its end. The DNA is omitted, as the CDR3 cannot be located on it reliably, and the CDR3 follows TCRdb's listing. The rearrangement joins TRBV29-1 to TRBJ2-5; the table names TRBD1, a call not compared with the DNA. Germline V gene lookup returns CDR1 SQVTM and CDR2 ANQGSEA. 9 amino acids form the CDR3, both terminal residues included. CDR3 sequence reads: CSVEGELPP.

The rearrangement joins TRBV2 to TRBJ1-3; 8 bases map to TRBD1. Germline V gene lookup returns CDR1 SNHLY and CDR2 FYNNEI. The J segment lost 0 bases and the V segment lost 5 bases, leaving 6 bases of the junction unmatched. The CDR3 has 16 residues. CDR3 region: CASSPGQAISGNTIYF. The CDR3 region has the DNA TGTGCCAGCAGTCCGGGACAGGCTATCTCTGGAAACACCATATATTTT.

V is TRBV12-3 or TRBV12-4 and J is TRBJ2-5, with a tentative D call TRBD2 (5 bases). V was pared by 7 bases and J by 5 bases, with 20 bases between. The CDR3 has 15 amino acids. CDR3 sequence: CASTPGWAQTETQYF. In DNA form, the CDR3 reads TGTGCCAGCACCCCGGGGTGGGCTCAAACGGAGACCCAGTACTTC.

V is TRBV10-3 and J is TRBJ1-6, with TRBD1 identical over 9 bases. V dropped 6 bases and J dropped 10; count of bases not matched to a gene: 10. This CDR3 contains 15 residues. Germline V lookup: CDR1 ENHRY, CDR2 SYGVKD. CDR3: CAISQDRGLESPLHF. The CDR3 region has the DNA TGTGCCATCAGCCAAGACAGGGGGTTAGAATCACCCCTCCACTTT.

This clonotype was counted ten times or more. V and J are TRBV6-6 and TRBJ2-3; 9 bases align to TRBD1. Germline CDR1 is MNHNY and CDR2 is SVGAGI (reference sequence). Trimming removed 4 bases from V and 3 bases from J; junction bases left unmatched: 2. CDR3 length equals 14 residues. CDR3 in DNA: TGTGCCAGCAGTTCGGGACAGGGAACAGATACGCAGTATTTT. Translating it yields CASSSGQGTDTQYF.